Each of the 5 T cell receptor beta chains below was sequenced from the same sample in a study of siplizumab effects on memory and regulatory T cells. Repertoires were generated with immunoSEQ multiplex PCR, while TCRdb's copy carries only in-frame clones and drops some. The profile covers approximately 52,000 clones, with about 97% appearing a single time and 0.64% taken by the ten largest. Specimen: naive CD4+ T cells sorted from blood. These receptors all come from a human donor in good health.

About this clone: Within the sample, other DNA sequences also encode this same CDR3. This chain joins TRBV18 and TRBJ1-1; D is uncertain. Germline V gene data show CDR1 as KGHSH and CDR2 as LQKENI. V was trimmed by 2 bases and J by 1 base, leaving 8 bases between them. This CDR3 is built from 14 residues. Here the CDR3 reads CASSPKGGNTEAFF. The CDR3 DNA is TGTGCCAGCTCACCAAAGGGCGGGAACACTGAAGCTTTCTTT.

V and J are TRBV6-1 and TRBJ1-5; D remains ambiguous. The germline V gene encodes CDR1 MNHNS and CDR2 SASEGT. This CDR3 has 15 residues. Trimming cost V 8 bases and J 1 base, with 15 bases left between them. The chain's CDR3 is CASPPDRRSNQPQHF. CDR3 DNA: TGTGCCAGCCCTCCGGACCGGAGGAGCAATCAGCCCCAGCATTTT.

The chain is built from TRBV7-6 and TRBJ2-3; TRBD2 matches at 10 bases. V lost 6 bases to trimming and J lost 1 base; unmatched junction nucleotides: 7. This CDR3 spans 16 amino acids. CDR1 SGHVS and CDR2 FNYEAQ come from the germline V gene. The CDR3 is CASRLAGRGGTDTQYF. The CDR3 DNA reads as TGTGCCAGCAGACTAGCGGGAAGAGGAGGCACAGATACGCAGTATTTT.

The chain recombines TRBV5-8 with TRBJ1-4; D might be TRBD1 (6 bases). The V and J ends lost 9 bases and 5 bases respectively, with 17 bases between them. The CDR3 has 14 amino acids. Germline V gene data show CDR1 as SGHTS and CDR2 as YDEGEE. The CDR3 nucleotides read TGTGCCAACCGCCGGGGGCGGAGAAATGAAAAACTGTTTTTT. Its translation is CANRRGRRNEKLFF.

The chain recombines TRBV7-9 with TRBJ1-6, with D unclear. The CDR3 contains 16 residues. CDR1 and CDR2 from the germline V gene are SEHNR and FQNEAQ (reference sequence). V shed 2 bases and J shed 5 bases, with 13 bases lying between them. For the CDR3, the DNA is TGTGCCAGCAGCTTACGGGTGGCAGCCGATAATTCACCCCTCCACTTT. It yields the protein CASSLRVAADNSPLHF.